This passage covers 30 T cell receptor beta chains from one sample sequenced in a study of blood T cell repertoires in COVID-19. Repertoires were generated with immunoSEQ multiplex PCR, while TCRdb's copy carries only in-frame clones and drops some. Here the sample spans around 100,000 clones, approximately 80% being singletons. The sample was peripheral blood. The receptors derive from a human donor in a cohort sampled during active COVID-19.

The CDR3 DNA sequence: TGCGCCAGCAGCCAAGAAGGTCTCGGGCAGGGTGGTGAAAAACTGTTTTTT. Its translation: CASSQEGLGQGGEKLFF. The rearrangement links TRBV4-3 to TRBJ1-4; D is perhaps TRBD1 (5 bases). Trimming pared 0 bases from V and 7 bases from J, leaving 18 bases between. From germline, CDR1 is LGHNA and CDR2 YSLEER. This CDR3 is 17 amino acids long.

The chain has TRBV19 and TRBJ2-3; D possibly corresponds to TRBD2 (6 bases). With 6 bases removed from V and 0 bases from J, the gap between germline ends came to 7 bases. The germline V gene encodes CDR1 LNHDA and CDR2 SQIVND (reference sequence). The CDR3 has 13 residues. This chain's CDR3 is CASRGTSTDTQYF. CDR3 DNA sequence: TGTGCCAGTAGGGGGACTAGCACAGATACGCAGTATTTT.

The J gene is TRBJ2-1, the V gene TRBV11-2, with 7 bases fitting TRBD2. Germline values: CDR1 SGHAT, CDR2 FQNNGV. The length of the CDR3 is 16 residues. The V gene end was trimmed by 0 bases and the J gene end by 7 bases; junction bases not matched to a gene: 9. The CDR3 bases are TGTGCCAGCAGCTTAGATGGGGGGACTATCGGGAATGAGCAGTTCTTC. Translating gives CASSLDGGTIGNEQFF.

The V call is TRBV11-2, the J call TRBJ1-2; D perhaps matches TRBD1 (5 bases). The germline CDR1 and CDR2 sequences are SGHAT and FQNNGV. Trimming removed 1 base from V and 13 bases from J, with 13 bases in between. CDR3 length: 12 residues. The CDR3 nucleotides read TGTGCCAGCAGCTTAGTAGGTATCCAGGGCACCTTC. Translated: CASSLVGIQGTF.

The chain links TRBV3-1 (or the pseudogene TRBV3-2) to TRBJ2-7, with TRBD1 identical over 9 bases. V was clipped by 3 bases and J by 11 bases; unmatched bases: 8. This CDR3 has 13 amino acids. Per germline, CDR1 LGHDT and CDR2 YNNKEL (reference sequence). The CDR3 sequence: CASSQGVTGGKYF. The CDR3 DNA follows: TGTGCCAGCAGCCAGGGGGTTACAGGGGGCAAGTACTTC.

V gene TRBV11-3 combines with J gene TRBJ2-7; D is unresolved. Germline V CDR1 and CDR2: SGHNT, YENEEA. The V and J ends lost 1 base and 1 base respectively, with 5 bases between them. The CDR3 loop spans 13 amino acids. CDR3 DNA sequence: TGTGCCAGCAGCTTAGGCGGATCCTACGAGCAGTACTTC. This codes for CASSLGGSYEQYF.

The CDR3 bases are TGTGCCAGCTCACCATCGGCAGGGGTGAACACCGGGGAGCTGTTTTTT. It encodes CASSPSAGVNTGELFF. The chain recombines TRBV18 with TRBJ2-2, with D perhaps TRBD1 (6 bases). Trimming cost V 2 bases and J 1 base, with 11 bases left between them. CDR1 KGHSH and CDR2 LQKENI come from the germline V gene. The CDR3 runs 16 residues.

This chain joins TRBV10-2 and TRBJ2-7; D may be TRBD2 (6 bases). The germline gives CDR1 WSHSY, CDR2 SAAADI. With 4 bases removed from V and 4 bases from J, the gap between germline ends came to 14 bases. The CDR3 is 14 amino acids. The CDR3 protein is CASSGPTRGYEQYF. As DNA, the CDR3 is TGCGCCAGCAGTGGCCCGACTAGGGGTTACGAGCAGTACTTC.

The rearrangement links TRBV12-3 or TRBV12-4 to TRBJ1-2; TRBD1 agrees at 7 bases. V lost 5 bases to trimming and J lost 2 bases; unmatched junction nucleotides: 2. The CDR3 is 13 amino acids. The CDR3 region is CASSPGGNYGYTF. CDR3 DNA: TGTGCCAGCAGTCCAGGGGGGAACTATGGCTACACCTTC.

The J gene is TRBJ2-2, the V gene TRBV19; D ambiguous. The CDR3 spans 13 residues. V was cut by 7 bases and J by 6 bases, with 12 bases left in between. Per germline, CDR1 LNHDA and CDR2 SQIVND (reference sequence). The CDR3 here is CASTTQKAGELFF. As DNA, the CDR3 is TGTGCCAGTACGACTCAGAAGGCCGGGGAGCTGTTTTTT.

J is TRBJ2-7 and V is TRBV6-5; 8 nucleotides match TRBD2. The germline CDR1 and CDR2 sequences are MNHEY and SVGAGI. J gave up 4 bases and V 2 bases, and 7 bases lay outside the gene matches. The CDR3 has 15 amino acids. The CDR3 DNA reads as TGTGCCAGCAGTTACCGGGGGGGGGCAAGGTACGAGCAGTACTTC. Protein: CASSYRGGARYEQYF.

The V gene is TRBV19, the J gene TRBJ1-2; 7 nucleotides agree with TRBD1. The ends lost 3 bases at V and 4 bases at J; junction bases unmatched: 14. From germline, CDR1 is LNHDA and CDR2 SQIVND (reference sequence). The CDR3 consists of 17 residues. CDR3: CASSIYPNRGRGYGYTF. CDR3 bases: TGTGCCAGTAGTATCTACCCTAACAGGGGTAGAGGCTATGGCTACACCTTC.

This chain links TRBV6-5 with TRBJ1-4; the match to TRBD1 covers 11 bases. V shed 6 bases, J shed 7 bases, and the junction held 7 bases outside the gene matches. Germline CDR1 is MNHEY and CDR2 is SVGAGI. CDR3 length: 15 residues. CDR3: CASRTSGTGGEKLFF. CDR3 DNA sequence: TGTGCCAGCAGAACTTCCGGGACAGGGGGTGAAAAACTGTTTTTT.

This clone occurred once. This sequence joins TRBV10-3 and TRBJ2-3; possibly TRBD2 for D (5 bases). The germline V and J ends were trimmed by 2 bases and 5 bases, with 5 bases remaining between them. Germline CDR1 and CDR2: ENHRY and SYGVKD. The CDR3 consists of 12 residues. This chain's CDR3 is CAISEAGDTQYF. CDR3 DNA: TGTGCCATCAGTGAGGCGGGAGATACGCAGTATTTT.

The CDR3 sequence is CASSLGTGGALETQYF. The CDR3 bases are TGCGCCAGCAGCTTGGGGACAGGGGGAGCACTGGAGACCCAGTACTTC. The V call is TRBV5-1, the J call TRBJ2-5, with 10 bases fitting TRBD1. CDR1 is SGHRS, CDR2 YFSETQ, per germline. The CDR3 is made up of 16 amino acids. The V and J ends lost 0 bases and 5 bases, in that order; junction bases with no gene match: 7.

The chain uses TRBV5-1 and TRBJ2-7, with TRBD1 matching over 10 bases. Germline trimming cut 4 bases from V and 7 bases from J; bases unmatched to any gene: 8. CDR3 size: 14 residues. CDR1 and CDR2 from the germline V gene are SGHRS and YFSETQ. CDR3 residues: CASSDPGQGWEQYF. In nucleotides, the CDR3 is TGCGCCAGCAGCGACCCGGGACAGGGGTGGGAGCAGTACTTC.

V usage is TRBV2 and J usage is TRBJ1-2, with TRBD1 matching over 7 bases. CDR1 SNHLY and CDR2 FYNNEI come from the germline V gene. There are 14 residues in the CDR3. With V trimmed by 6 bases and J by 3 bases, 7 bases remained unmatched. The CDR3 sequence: CASRRQGRYYGYTF. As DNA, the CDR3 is TGTGCCAGCAGAAGACAGGGTAGATACTATGGCTACACCTTC.

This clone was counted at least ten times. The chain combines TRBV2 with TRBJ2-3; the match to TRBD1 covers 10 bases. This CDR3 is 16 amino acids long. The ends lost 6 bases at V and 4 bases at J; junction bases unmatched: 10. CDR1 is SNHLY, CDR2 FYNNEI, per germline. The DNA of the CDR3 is TGTGCCAGCAGAGGACCGGGACAGGGGTGGGCAGATACGCAGTATTTT. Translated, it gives CASRGPGQGWADTQYF.

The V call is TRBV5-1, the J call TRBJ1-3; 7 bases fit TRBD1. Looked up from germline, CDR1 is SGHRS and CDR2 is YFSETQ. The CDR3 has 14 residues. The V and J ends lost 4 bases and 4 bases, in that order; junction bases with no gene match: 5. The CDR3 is CASSTRQGGNTIYF. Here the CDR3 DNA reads TGCGCCAGCAGCACCAGACAGGGAGGAAACACCATATATTTT. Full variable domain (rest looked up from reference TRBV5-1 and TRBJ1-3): KAGVTQTPRYLIKTRGQQVTLSCSPISGHRSVSWYQQTPGQGLQFLFEYFSETQRNKGNFPGRFSGRQFSNSRSEMNVSTLELGDSALYLCASSTRQGGNTIYFGEGSWLTVV.

The chain's CDR3 is CASSYSRHLANYGYTF. The CDR3, as DNA: TGTGCCAGCAGTTACTCGCGGCACTTGGCTAACTATGGCTACACCTTC. This rearrangement joins TRBV6-5 to TRBJ1-2; D remains ambiguous. Trimming stripped 0 bases from V and 0 bases from J, with 11 bases between. In germline, CDR1 is MNHEY, CDR2 SVGAGI. This CDR3 has 16 residues.

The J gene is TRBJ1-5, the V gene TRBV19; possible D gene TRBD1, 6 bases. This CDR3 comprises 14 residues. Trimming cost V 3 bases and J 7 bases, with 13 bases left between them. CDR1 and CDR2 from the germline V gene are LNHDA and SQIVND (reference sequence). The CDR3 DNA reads TGTGCCAGTAGTATCCAGGGGAAGGAACAGCCCCAGCATTTT. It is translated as CASSIQGKEQPQHF.

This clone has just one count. CDR3 nucleotide sequence: TGTGCCATCAGTGCACACATACAGAACACTGAAGCTTTCTTT. It specifies CAISAHIQNTEAFF. V usage is TRBV10-3 and J usage is TRBJ1-1, with D unclear. Germline V lookup: CDR1 ENHRY, CDR2 SYGVKD. The CDR3 is 14 residues long. The V end lost 4 bases, the J end lost 1 base, and 10 bases lay between the germline ends.

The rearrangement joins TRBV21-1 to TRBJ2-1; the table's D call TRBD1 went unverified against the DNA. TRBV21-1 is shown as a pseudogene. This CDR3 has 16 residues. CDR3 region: CASSKASRTGKNEQFF. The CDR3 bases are TGTGCCAGCAGCAAAGCGTCTCGGACAGGCAAGAATGAGCAGTTCTTC.

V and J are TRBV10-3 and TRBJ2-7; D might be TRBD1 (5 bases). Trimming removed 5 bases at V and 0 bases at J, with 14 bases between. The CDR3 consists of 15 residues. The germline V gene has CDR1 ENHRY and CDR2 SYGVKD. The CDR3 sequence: CAISPGIQSSYEQYF. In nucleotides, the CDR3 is TGTGCCATCAGTCCAGGGATTCAGAGCTCCTACGAGCAGTACTTC.

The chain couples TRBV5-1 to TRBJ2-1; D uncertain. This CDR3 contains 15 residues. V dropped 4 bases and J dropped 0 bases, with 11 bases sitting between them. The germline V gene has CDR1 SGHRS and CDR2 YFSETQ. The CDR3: CASSQAPVSYNEQFF. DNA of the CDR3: TGCGCCAGCAGCCAGGCCCCCGTCTCCTACAATGAGCAGTTCTTC. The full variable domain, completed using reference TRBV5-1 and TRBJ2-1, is KAGVTQTPRYLIKTRGQQVTLSCSPISGHRSVSWYQQTPGQGLQFLFEYFSETQRNKGNFPGRFSGRQFSNSRSEMNVSTLELGDSALYLCASSQAPVSYNEQFFGPGTRLTVL.

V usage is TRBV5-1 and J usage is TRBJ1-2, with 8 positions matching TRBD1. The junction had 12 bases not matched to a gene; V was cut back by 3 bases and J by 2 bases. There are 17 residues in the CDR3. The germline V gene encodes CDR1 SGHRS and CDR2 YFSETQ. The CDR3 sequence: CASSWGGTGARNYGYTF. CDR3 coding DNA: TGCGCCAGCAGCTGGGGAGGGACAGGAGCCCGAAACTATGGCTACACCTTC. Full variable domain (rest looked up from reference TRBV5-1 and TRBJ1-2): KAGVTQTPRYLIKTRGQQVTLSCSPISGHRSVSWYQQTPGQGLQFLFEYFSETQRNKGNFPGRFSGRQFSNSRSEMNVSTLELGDSALYLCASSWGGTGARNYGYTFGSGTRLTVV.

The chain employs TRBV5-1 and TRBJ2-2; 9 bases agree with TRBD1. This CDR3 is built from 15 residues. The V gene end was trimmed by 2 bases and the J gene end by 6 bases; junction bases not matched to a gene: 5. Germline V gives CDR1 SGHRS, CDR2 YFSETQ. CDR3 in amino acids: CASSFRQGDAGELFF. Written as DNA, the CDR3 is TGCGCCAGCAGCTTCCGACAGGGGGACGCCGGGGAGCTGTTTTTT.

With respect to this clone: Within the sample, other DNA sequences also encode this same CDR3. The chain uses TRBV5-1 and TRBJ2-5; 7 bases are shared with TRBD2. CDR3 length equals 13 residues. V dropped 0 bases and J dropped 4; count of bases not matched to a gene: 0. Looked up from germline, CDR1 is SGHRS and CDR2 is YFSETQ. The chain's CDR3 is CASSLAGGETQYF. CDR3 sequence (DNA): TGCGCCAGCAGCTTGGCGGGAGGAGAGACCCAGTACTTC.

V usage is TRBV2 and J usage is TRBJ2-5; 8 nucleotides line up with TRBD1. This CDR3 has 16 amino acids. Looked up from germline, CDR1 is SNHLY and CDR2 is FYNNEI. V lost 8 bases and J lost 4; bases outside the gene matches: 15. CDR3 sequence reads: CASWADRTGTGETQYF. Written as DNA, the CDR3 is TGTGCCAGCTGGGCTGACCGGACAGGGACCGGAGAGACCCAGTACTTC.

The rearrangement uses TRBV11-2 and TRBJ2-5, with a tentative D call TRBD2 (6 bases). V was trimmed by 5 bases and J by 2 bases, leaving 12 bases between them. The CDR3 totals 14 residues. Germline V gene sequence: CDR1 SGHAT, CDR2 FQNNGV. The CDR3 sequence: CASSIRLVQETQYF. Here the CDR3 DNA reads TGTGCCAGCAGCATAAGACTAGTACAAGAGACCCAGTACTTC.